Reported below is one T cell receptor beta chain. Antigen unknown. The primer mix had 60 Vbeta and 13 Jbeta primers. TCRdb's table, derived via immunoSEQ multiplex PCR, lists solely in-frame clones and lacks some. The table shows about 130,000 clones, with 84% occurring only once. The sample is drawn from a study of cytomegalovirus exposure and HLA in healthy donors. General study results and limits: The records held CMV serostatus as the only immune exposure information. From TCR beta sequences, most subjects' HLA-A and HLA-B alleles were reportedly predicted accurately. By a later analysis, the bulk of CMV-associated TCR beta chains appeared HLA-restricted. Roughly uniform sequencing depth across donors was assumed, possibly incorrectly.

The clonotype was recovered from a woman aged 18-35 years in good health and CMV-seropositive. Input material: PBMCs.

The CDR3 nucleotides read TGTGCCAGCAGCCCTACCACAGGGCGCCACACCATATATTTT. Amino acids: CASSPTTGRHTIYF. The chain employs TRBV7-6 and TRBJ1-3; possibly TRBD1 for D (6 bases). The CDR3 spans 14 residues. Germline CDR1 is SGHVS and CDR2 is FNYEAQ. V was pared by 5 bases and J by 8 bases, with 16 bases between.